This TCR beta chain was captured by sequencing in a study of blood T cell repertoires in COVID-19. Study-wide background: The United States, Italy and Spain were the sources of the acute and convalescent COVID-19 samples. In each case, the material was cDNA or gDNA derived from T cells, B-cell-depleted T cells, or PBMCs.

Per the germline V gene, CDR1 is MGHRA and CDR2 is YSYEKL. Trimming removed 0 bases at V and 2 bases at J, with 14 bases between. This CDR3 region has 17 residues. As handled by the study authors: Quantification of nucleated cells was approximated via reference gene primer amplification. TCRdb's table, derived via immunoSEQ multiplex PCR, lists solely in-frame clones and lacks some. D and trimming were read from the DNA, whereas the V and J calls and clone size are those reported in that table. The sample records a few hundred thousand clones, 81% being singletons. This sequence joins TRBV4-1 and TRBJ2-1; D is perhaps TRBD2 (6 bases). Sequencing used peripheral blood. The sequence was obtained from a human donor with acute or convalescent COVID-19. The donor label of this sample is uncertain. CDR3 in DNA: TGCGCCAGCAGCCAAGATCCCGGGGGTTCGGCCTACAATGAGCAGTTCTTC. Translation gives CASSQDPGGSAYNEQFF.